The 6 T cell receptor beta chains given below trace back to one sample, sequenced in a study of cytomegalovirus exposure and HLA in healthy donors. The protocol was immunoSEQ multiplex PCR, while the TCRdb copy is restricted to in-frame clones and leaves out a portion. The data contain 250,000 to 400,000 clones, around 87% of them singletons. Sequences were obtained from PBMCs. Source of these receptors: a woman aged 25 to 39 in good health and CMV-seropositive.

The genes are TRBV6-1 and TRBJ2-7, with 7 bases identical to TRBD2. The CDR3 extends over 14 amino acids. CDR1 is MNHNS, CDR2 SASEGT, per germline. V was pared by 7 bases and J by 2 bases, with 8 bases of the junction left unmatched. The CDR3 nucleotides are TGTGCCAGCAAGGTTAGCGGGCCCCCCTACGAGCAGTACTTC. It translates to CASKVSGPPYEQYF.

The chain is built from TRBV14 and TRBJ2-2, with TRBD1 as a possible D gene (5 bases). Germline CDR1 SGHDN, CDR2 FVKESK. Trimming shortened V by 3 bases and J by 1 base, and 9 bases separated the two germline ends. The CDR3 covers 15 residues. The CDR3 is CASSQARGNTGELFF. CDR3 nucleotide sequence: TGTGCCAGCAGCCAGGCAAGGGGGAACACCGGGGAGCTGTTTTTT.

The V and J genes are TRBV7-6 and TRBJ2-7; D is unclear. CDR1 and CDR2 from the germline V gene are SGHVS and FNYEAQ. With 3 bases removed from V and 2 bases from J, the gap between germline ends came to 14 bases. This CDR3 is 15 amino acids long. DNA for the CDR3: TGTGCCAGCAGCTTGTCTCTGGGGATCGCCTACGAGCAGTACTTC. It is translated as CASSLSLGIAYEQYF.

The CDR3: CASSPGASGGQDTQYF. The DNA for the CDR3 is TGCGCCAGCAGCCCGGGTGCTAGCGGGGGTCAAGATACGCAGTATTTT. The chain links TRBV5-1 to TRBJ2-3; 10 nucleotides line up with TRBD2. V shed 4 bases and J 5 bases; nucleotides not matched to a gene: 10. The CDR3 is made up of 16 amino acids. Germline assignment: CDR1 SGHRS and CDR2 YFSETQ.

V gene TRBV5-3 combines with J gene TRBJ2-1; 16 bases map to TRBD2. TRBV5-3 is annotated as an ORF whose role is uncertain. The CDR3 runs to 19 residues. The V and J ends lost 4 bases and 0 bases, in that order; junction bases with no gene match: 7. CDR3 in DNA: TGTGCCAGAAGCCTACCGGGACTAGCGGGAGGGGGCTCCTACAATGAGCAGTTCTTC. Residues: CARSLPGLAGGGSYNEQFF.

DNA of the CDR3: TGCGCCAGCAGCCAAGAAGGGCATGGCAATCAGCCCCAGCATTTT. Translated, it gives CASSQEGHGNQPQHF. The chain has TRBV4-3 and TRBJ1-5; D unclear. CDR3 length: 15 amino acids. The V end lost 0 bases, the J end lost 2 bases, and 8 bases lay between the germline ends. The germline V gene encodes CDR1 LGHNA and CDR2 YSLEER.